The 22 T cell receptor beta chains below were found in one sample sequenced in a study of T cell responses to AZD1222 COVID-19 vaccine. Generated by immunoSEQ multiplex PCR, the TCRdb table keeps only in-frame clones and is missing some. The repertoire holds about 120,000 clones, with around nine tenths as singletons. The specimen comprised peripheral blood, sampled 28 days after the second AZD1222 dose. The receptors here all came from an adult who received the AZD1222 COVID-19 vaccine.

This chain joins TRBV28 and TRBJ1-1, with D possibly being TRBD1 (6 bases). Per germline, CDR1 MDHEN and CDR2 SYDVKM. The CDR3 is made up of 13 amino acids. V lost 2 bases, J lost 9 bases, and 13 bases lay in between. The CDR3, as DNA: TGTGCCAGCAGTTTAAGGGCAGGACAGAAAGCTTTCTTT. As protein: CASSLRAGQKAFF.

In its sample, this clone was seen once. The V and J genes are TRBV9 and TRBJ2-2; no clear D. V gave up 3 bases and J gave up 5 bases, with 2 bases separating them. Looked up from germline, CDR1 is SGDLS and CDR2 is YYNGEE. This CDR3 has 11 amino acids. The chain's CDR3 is CASSGTGELFF. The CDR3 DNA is TGTGCCAGCAGCGGAACCGGGGAGCTGTTTTTT.

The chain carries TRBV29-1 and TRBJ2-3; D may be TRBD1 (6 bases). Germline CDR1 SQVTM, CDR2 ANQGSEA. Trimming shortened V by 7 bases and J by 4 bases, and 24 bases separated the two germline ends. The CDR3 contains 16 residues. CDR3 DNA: TGCAGCGCCCATGGCCCCCAGGGGCAATACTCAGATACGCAGTATTTT. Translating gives CSAHGPQGQYSDTQYF.

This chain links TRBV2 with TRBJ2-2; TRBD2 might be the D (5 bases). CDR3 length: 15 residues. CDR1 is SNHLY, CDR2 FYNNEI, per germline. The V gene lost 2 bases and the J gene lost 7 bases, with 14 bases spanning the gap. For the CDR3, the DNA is TGTGCCAGCAGTGAATTGTGGCCCGGAGGCGGGGAGCTGTTTTTT. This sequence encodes CASSELWPGGGELFF.

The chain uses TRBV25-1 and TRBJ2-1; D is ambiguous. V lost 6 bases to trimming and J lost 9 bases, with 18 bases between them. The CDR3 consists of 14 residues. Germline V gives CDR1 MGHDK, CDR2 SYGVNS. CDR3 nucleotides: TGTGCCAGCAGAGGTCCCCTAAGTTCAAGTGAGCAGTTCTTC. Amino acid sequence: CASRGPLSSSEQFF.

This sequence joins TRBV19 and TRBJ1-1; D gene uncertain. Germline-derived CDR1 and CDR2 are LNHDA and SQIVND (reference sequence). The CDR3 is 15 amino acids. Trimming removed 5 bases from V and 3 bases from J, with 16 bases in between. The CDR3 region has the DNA TGTGCCAGTAGTCCTGACTCCGGTGGGTACACTGAAGCTTTCTTT. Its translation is CASSPDSGGYTEAFF.

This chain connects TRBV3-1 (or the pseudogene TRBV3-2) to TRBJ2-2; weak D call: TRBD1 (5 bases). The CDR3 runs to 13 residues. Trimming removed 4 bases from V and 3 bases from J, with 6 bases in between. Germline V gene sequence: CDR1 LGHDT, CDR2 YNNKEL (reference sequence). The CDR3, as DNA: TGTGCCAGCAGCCTGACAGACACCGGGGAGCTGTTTTTT. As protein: CASSLTDTGELFF.

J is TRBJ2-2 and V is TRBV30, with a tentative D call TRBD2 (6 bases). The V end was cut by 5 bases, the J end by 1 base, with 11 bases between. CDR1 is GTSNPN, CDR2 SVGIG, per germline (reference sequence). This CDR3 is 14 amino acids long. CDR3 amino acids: CAWPGTQNTGELFF. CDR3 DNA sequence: TGTGCCTGGCCCGGGACTCAGAACACCGGGGAGCTGTTTTTT.

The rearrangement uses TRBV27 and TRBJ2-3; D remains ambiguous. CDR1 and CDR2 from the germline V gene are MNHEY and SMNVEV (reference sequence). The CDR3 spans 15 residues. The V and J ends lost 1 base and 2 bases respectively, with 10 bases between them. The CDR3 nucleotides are TGTGCCAGCAGTTTATTTCCCAAGCCCACAGATACGCAGTATTTT. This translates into CASSLFPKPTDTQYF.

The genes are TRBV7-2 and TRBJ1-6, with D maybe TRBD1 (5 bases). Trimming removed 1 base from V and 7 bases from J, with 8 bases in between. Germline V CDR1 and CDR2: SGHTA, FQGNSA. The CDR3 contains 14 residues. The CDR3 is CASSLGQQNSPLHF. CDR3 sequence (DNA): TGTGCCAGCAGCTTAGGACAGCAGAATTCACCCCTCCACTTT.

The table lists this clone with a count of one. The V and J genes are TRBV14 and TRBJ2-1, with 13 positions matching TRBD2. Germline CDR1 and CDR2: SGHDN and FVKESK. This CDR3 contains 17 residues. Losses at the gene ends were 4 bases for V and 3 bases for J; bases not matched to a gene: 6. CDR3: CASSPRLAGGLYNEQFF. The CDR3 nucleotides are TGTGCCAGCAGCCCTAGACTAGCGGGAGGACTCTACAATGAGCAGTTCTTC. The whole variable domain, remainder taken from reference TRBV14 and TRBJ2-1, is EAGVTQFPSHSVIEKGQTVTLRCDPISGHDNLYWYRRVMGKEIKFLLHFVKESKQDESGMPNNRFLAERTGGTYSTLKVQPAELEDSGVYFCASSPRLAGGLYNEQFFGPGTRLTVL.

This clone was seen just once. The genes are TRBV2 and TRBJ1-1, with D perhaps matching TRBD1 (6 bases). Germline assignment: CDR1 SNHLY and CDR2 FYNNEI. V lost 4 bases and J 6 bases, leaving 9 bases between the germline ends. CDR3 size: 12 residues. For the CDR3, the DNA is TGTGCCAGCAGTGTGACAGGAGCTGAAGCTTTCTTT. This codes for CASSVTGAEAFF.

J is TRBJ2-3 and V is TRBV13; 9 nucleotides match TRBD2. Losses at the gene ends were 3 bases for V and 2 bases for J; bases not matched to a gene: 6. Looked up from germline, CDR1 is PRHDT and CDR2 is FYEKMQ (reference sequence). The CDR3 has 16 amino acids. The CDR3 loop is CASSFSGLAYTDTQYF. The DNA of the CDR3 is TGTGCCAGCAGCTTTTCGGGACTAGCATACACAGATACGCAGTATTTT.

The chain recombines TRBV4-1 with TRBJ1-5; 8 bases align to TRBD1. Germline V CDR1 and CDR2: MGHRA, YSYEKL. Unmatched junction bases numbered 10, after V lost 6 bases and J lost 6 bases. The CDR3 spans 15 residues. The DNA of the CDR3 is TGCGCCAGCAGTCCCTCTGGACAGGGCGCTCAGCCCCAGCATTTT. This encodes CASSPSGQGAQPQHF.

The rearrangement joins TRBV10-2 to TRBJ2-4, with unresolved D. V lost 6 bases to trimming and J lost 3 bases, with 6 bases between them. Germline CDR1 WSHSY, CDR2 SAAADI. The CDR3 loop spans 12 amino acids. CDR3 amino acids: CASSPGKNIQYF. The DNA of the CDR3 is TGCGCCAGCAGCCCGGGCAAAAACATTCAGTACTTC.

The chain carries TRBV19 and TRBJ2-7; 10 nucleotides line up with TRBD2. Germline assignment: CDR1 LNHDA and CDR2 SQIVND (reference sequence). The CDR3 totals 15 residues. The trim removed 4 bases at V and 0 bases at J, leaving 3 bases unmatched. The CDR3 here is CASSKGLARSYEQYF. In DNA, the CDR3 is TGTGCCAGTAGTAAGGGACTAGCGCGCTCCTACGAGCAGTACTTC. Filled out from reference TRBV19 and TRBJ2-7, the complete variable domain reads DGGITQSPKYLFRKEGQNVTLSCEQNLNHDAMYWYRQDPGQGLRLIYYSQIVNDFQKGDIAEGYSVSREKKESFPLTVTSAQKNPTAFYLCASSKGLARSYEQYFGPGTRLTVT.

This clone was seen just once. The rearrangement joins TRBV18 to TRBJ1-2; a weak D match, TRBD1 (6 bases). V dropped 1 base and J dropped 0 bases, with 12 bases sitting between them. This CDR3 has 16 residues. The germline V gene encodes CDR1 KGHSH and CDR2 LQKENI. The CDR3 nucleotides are TGTGCCAGCTCACCACTAGGACAGAACACTAACTATGGCTACACCTTC. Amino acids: CASSPLGQNTNYGYTF.

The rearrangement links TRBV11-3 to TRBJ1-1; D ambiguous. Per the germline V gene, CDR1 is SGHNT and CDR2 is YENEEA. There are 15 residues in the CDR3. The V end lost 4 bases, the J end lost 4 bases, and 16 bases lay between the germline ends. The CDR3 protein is CASSYNSDVGTEAFF. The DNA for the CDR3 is TGTGCCAGCAGCTATAACAGCGACGTGGGCACTGAAGCTTTCTTT.

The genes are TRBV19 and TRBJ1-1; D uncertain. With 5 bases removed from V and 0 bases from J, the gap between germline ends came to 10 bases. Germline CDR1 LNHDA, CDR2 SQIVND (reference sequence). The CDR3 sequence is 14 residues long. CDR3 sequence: CASSPLSLNTEAFF. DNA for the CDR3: TGTGCCAGTAGTCCCCTTTCGCTGAACACTGAAGCTTTCTTT.

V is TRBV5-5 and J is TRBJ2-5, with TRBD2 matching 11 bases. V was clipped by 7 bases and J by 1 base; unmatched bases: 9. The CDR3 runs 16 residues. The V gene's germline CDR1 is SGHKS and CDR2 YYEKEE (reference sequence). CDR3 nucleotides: TGTGCCAGCCTAACCGGGACTAGCGGACCCCAAGAGACCCAGTACTTC. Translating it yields CASLTGTSGPQETQYF.

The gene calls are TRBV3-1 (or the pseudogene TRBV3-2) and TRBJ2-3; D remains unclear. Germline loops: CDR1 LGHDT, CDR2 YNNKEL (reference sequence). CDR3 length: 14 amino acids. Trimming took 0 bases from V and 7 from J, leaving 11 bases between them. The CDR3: CASSQDLAQHTQYF. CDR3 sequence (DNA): TGTGCCAGCAGCCAAGATCTGGCACAGCATACGCAGTATTTT.

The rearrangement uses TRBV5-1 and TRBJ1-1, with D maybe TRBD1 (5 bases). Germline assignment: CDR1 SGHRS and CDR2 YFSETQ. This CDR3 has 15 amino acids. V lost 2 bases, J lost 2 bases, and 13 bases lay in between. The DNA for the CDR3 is TGCGCCAGCAGCTTCTCCGTGACAGCTAACACTGAAGCTTTCTTT. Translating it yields CASSFSVTANTEAFF.